This TCR beta chain was sequenced in a study of cytomegalovirus exposure and HLA in healthy donors. Study results and limitations: HLA restriction was apparent for most CMV-associated TCR beta chains in a later analysis.

Healthy people donating bone marrow made up the donors. Of note for this clone: Its specificity is not known.

CDR3 size: 13 residues. CDR1 is SQVTM, CDR2 ANQGSEA, per germline. V shed 7 bases, J shed 2 bases, and the junction held 5 bases outside the gene matches. The PCR used 60 Vbeta and 13 Jbeta primers. Assay: immunoSEQ multiplex PCR; the TCRdb copy retains only in-frame clones and omits some. The table includes 310,000 or so clones, 70% to 90% detected once. The source of this sequence is a woman aged 18-30 years in good health and CMV-seronegative. The source material was PBMCs. The chain recombines TRBV29-1 with TRBJ1-1; 9 nucleotides match TRBD1. This chain's CDR3 is CSAYRGQNTEAFF. The CDR3 DNA follows: TGCAGCGCCTACAGGGGGCAAAACACTGAAGCTTTCTTT.